Below are 3 T cell receptor beta chains sequenced from a single sample in a study of blood T cell repertoires in COVID-19. Profiled with immunoSEQ multiplex PCR; TCRdb holds only in-frame clones, not every one. The data contain roughly 150,000 clones, 70% to 80% of them singletons. Sequenced sample: peripheral blood. Every receptor here comes from a man between 60 and 75 years old with acute or convalescent COVID-19.

The chain combines TRBV30 with TRBJ2-1; tentative D call: TRBD1 (5 bases). The CDR3 loop spans 12 amino acids. The V and J ends lost 4 bases and 3 bases respectively, with 7 bases between them. Germline CDR1 and CDR2: GTSNPN and SVGIG (reference sequence). The CDR3 DNA is TGTGCCTGGACAGGGCACTACAATGAGCAGTTCTTC. Its translation is CAWTGHYNEQFF.

The chain employs TRBV6-2 or TRBV6-3 and TRBJ2-5, with 11 bases matching TRBD2. Germline V lookup: CDR1 MNHEY, CDR2 SVGEGT. J gave up 5 bases and V 6 bases, and 8 bases lay outside the gene matches. The CDR3 consists of 15 residues. This chain's CDR3 is CASSLLAGVDETQYF. The CDR3 DNA is TGTGCCAGCAGCCTACTAGCGGGGGTAGACGAGACCCAGTACTTC.

The CDR3 DNA is TGTGCCAGCAGCGAACAGGGGGCGTATGAAGCTTTCTTT. This gives the protein CASSEQGAYEAFF. J is TRBJ1-1 and V is TRBV5-4; 9 bases align to TRBD1. Germline V CDR1 and CDR2: SGHNT, YYREEE (reference sequence). This CDR3 is 13 amino acids long. J gave up 7 bases and V 4 bases, and 5 bases lay outside the gene matches.